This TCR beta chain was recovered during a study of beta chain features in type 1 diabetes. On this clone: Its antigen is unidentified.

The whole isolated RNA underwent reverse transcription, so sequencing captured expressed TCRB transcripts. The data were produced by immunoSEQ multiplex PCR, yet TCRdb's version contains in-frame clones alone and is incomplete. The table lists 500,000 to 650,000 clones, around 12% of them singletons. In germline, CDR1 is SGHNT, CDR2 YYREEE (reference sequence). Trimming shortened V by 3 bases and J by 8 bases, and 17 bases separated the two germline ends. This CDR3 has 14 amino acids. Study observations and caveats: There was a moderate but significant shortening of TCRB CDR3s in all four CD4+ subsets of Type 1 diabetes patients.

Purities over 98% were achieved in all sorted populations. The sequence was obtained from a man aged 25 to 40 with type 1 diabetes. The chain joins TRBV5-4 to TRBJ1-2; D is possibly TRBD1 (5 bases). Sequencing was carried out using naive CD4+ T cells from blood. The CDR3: CASSSPGGSYGYTF. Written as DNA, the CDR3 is TGTGCCAGCAGCTCCCCGGGGGGATCCTACGGCTACACCTTC.